The source of this T cell receptor (beta chain) is a study of T cell responses to AZD1222 COVID-19 vaccine. The table lists this clone with a few counts. The ends were cut back, 1 base at V and 2 bases at J, with 8 bases in the middle. Looked up from germline, CDR1 is MGHRA and CDR2 is YSYEKL. The CDR3 runs 15 residues. Here immunoSEQ multiplex PCR was the method, and the copy in TCRdb shows in-frame clones only, minus some. Altogether about 130,000 clones are present, approximately 93% being singletons, with the ten largest covering about 3%. This chain joins TRBV4-1 and TRBJ2-2; D not certain. The sequence derives from an adult in good health. The source was peripheral blood, collected on day 0 of AZD1222 vaccination. The CDR3 DNA is TGCGCCAGCAGCCAAGGCACTGCAAACACCGGGGAGCTGTTTTTT. It is translated as CASSQGTANTGELFF.